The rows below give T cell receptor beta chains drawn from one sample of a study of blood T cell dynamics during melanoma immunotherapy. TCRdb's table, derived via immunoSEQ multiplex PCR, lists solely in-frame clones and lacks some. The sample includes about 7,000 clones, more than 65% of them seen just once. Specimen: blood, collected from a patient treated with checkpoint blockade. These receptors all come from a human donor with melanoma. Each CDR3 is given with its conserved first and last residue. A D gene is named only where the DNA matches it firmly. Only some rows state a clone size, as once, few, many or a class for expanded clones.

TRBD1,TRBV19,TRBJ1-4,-,TGTGCCAGTAGCGATAAGGGGGCGGTGGAAAAACTGTTTTTT,CASSDKGAVEKLFF
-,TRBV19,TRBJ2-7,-,TGTGCCAGTAGTCATACAGGGAACTCCTACGAGCAGTACTTC,CASSHTGNSYEQYF
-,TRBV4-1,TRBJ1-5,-,TGCGCCAGCAGCCAAGATAGGGACCCCTTATGGCCCCAGCATTTT,CASSQDRDPLWPQHF
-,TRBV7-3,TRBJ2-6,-,TGTGCCAGCAGCTTTGAACCGACTGGGGCCAACGTCCTGACTTTC,CASSFEPTGANVLTF
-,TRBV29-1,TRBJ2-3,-,TGCAGCGTTGAAGTGGATGGGGGAAGGACAGATACGCAGTATTTT,CSVEVDGGRTDTQYF
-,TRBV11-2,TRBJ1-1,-,TGTGCCAGCAGCTTTTGGTACACTGAAGCTTTCTTT,CASSFWYTEAFF
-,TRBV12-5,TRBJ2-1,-,TGTGCTAGTGGTTTCATCACAGGGTCAGGACACTCCTACAATGAGCAGTTCTTC,CASGFITGSGHSYNEQFF
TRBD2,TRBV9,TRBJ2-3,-,TGTGCCAGCAGCCCCCGGCTAGCGGGGGGGGGTTCTAGCACAGATACGCAGTATTTT,CASSPRLAGGGSSTDTQYF
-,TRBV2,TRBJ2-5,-,TGTGCCAGCAGTGGCCCAGACAGGGAGACCCAGTACTTC,CASSGPDRETQYF
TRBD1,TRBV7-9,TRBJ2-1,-,TGTGCCAGTTCAGGGGGCTTTGAGCAGTTCTTC,CASSGGFEQFF
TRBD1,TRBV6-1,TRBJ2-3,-,TGTGCCAGCAGTCGGGACAGGGGCCAAGATACGCAGTATTTT,CASSRDRGQDTQYF
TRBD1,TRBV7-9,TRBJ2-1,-,TGTGCCAGCAGCTTAGGACAGGGAGAGGGTGAGCAGTTCTTC,CASSLGQGEGEQFF
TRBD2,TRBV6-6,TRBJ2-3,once,TGTGCCAGCAGTTTAGGTCTAGCGGGGGGGTTTGATACGCAGTATTTT,CASSLGLAGGFDTQYF
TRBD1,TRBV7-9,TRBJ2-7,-,TGTGCCAGCAGCCGGCTACTTGGACAGGCCTACGAGCAGTACTTC,CASSRLLGQAYEQYF
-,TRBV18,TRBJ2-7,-,TGTGCCAGCTCACCGCGGGCCCCGGAACTCCGGGTCGACGAGCAGTACTTC,CASSPRAPELRVDEQYF
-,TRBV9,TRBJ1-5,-,TGTGCCAGCAGTGAGTTCAGTACTAATCAGCCCCAGCATTTT,CASSEFSTNQPQHF
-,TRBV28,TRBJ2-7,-,TGTGCCAGCAGTTCGGAACCCCGGGCCTACGAGCAGTACTTC,CASSSEPRAYEQYF
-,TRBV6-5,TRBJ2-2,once,TGTGCCAGCAGTTATGGTGCGAACACCGGGGAGCTGTTTTTT,CASSYGANTGELFF
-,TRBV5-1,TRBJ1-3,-,TGCGCCAGCAGCTTGGCCTCGGAAGGTAGTGGAAACACCATATATTTT,CASSLASEGSGNTIYF
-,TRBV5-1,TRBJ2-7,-,TGCGCCAGAAACCCCGTGCCTGCGGGCCACGAGCAGTACTTC,CARNPVPAGHEQYF
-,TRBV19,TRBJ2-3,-,TGTGCCAGTAGTATCTATTCCAGGTCAGATACGCAGTATTTT,CASSIYSRSDTQYF
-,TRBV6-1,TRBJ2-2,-,TGTGCCAGTCTTTCGTGGGGGGTGAACACCGGGGAGCTGTTTTTT,CASLSWGVNTGELFF
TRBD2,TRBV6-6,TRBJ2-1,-,TGTGCCAGCAGGATAAGCGGGGGGGCCGGGAATGAGCAGTTCTTC,CASRISGGAGNEQFF
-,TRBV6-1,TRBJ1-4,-,TGTGCCAGCAGTGATTTGGGTGCAACTAATGAAAAACTGTTTTTT,CASSDLGATNEKLFF
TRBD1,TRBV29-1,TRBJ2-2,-,TGCAGCGCATACACAGGGGGCATCGGGGAGCTGTTTTTT,CSAYTGGIGELFF